A single sample is the source of the 7 T cell receptor beta chains below, sequenced in a study of T-cell reconstitution after alpha-beta-depleted transplantation in children (dated by TCRdb to between 2015 and 2016). The treatment or condition label of this sample denotes: allogeneic hematopoietic cell transplantation with graft depleted of TCRalphabeta T cells and CD19 B cells. Receptor amplification or capture employed PCR. The sequencing machine was an Illumina HiSeq 2500. TCR libraries were prepared with molecular barcoding, using unique molecular identifiers to normalize TCRbeta repertoire quantification. In-frame beta chains were kept once TCRdb had trimmed the public reads at Q25 with fastp and called clones with MiXCR. Records with the same CDR3 protein are collapsed into one entry carrying the most frequent genes and DNA. The sample table contains hundreds of thousands of distinct CDR3 sequences; only one count was recorded for around 14% of them. 0.75% to 0.85% of the sample comes from the top ten.

The starting material was PBMCs, obtained before TCRalphabeta/CD19-depleted stem cell transplant. These receptors all come from a girl aged 2 to 9 with congenital amegakaryocytic thrombocytopenia, due to receive a stem cell transplant.

The rearrangement uses TRBV12-3 or TRBV12-4 and TRBJ1-2, with TRBD1 matching over 7 bases. The length of the CDR3 is 12 residues. The V segment lost 6 bases and the J segment 7 bases; nucleotides outside the gene matches: 5. The chain's CDR3 is CASSSNRGGYTF. The CDR3 nucleotides are TGTGCCAGCAGCAGCAACAGGGGTGGCTACACCTTC.

This clonotype was counted many times. The chain couples TRBV5-1 to TRBJ2-1, with TRBD2 matching over 8 bases. Germline V lookup: CDR1 SGHRS, CDR2 YFSETQ. Trimming cost V 4 bases and J 3 bases; bases outside gene matches: 6. This CDR3 region has 15 residues. The chain's CDR3 is CASSITSGDYNEQFF. The CDR3 nucleotides are TGCGCCAGCAGCATCACTAGCGGAGACTACAATGAGCAGTTCTTC.

DNA of the CDR3: TGTGCCAGCAGCCCCGGGACAGGGTTTTCCGAGCAGTACTTC. It translates to CASSPGTGFSEQYF. The chain couples TRBV7-8 to TRBJ2-7; the match to TRBD1 covers 9 bases. The CDR3 consists of 14 residues. CDR1 SGHVS and CDR2 FQNEAQ come from the germline V gene. V trimming: 5 bases; J trimming: 6 bases; junction bases outside the gene matches: 8.

This clonotype was detected many times. The chain is built from TRBV11-1 and TRBJ2-1; 12 bases agree with TRBD2. This CDR3 has 19 residues. Germline V CDR1 and CDR2: SGHAT, FQDESV (reference sequence). V gave up 4 bases and J gave up 7 bases; unmatched junction bases: 17. The CDR3 sequence is CASSSSVPLGLAGFNEQFF. The CDR3 region has the DNA TGTGCCAGCAGCTCTAGTGTCCCCCTCGGACTAGCGGGGTTTAATGAGCAGTTCTTC.

V gene TRBV28 combines with J gene TRBJ1-4; D not certain. The V and J ends lost 2 bases and 7 bases respectively, with 11 bases between them. Germline V lookup: CDR1 MDHEN, CDR2 SYDVKM. The CDR3 is 14 amino acids. The CDR3 nucleotides read TGTGCCAGCAGTTTACCGGGAGTAAGTGAAAAACTGTTTTTT. Translating gives CASSLPGVSEKLFF. Full variable domain (remainder filled in from reference TRBV28 and TRBJ1-4): DVKVTQSSRYLVKRTGEKVFLECVQDMDHENMFWYRQDPGLGLRLIYFSYDVKMKEKGDIPEGYSVSREKKERFSLILESASTNQTSMYLCASSLPGVSEKLFFGSGTQLSVL.

The CDR3 DNA is TGTGCCAGCAGTTTTTCTAGCGGGAGGCGCCCGGAGACCCAGTACTTC. This codes for CASSFSSGRRPETQYF. The chain uses TRBV12-3 or TRBV12-4 and TRBJ2-5; 11 positions match TRBD2. With 3 bases clipped from V and 5 bases from J, the junction kept 8 bases outside the gene matches. This CDR3 spans 16 amino acids.

A few counts support this clonotype. This chain connects TRBV20-1 to TRBJ2-7; 7 bases agree with TRBD2. The germline gives CDR1 DFQATT, CDR2 SNEGSKA (reference sequence). V trimming: 1 base; J trimming: 4 bases; junction bases outside the gene matches: 10. The CDR3 totals 15 residues. The CDR3 loop reads CSARGSGAGVYEQYF. The CDR3 DNA reads as TGCAGTGCTAGAGGGTCGGGTGCGGGAGTGTACGAGCAGTACTTC.